A single T cell receptor beta chain is shown here with its context. Its target is unknown. It was with 60 Vbeta and 13 Jbeta primers that the PCR ran. Methods used by the authors: There were 70 million to 95 million unique TCR beta chains by a later count, and about 12 million of them were shared. Profiled with immunoSEQ multiplex PCR; TCRdb holds only in-frame clones, not every one. V and J calls and clone size are as listed in that table; D and trimming were resolved from the DNA. The sample has tens of thousands of clones; roughly 70% are singletons. With 7 bases removed from V and 4 bases from J, the gap between germline ends came to 16 bases. CDR1 and CDR2 (germline): SQVTM, ANQGSEA. The CDR3 length is 14 residues. This specimen comes from a study of cytomegalovirus exposure and HLA in healthy donors. Overall study results and limits: Near-uniform donor sequencing depth was presumed by presence/absence analyses.

The chain is built from TRBV29-1 and TRBJ2-2; a possible D gene is TRBD1 (6 bases). The receptor was isolated from a man aged 65-85 years in good health and CMV-seronegative. Specimen: PBMCs. The DNA for the CDR3 is TGCAGCGCCGGAACAGGGTCCGGCACCGGGGAGCTGTTTTTT. Residues: CSAGTGSGTGELFF.